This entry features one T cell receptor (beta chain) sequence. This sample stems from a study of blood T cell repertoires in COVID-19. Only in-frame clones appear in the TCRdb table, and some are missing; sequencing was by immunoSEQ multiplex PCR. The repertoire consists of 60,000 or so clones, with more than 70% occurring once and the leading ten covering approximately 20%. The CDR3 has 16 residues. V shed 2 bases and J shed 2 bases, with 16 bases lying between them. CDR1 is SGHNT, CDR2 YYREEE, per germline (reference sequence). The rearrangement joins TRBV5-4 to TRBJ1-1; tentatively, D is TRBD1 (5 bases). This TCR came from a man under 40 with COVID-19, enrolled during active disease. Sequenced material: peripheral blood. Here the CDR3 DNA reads TGTGCCAGCAGCTTATCACTGACAGCGTCCAACACTGAAGCTTTCTTT. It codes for CASSLSLTASNTEAFF. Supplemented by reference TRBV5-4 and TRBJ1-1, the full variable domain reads ETGVTQSPTHLIKTRGQQVTLRCSSQSGHNTVSWYQQALGQGPQFIFQYYREEENGRGNFPPRFSGLQFPNYSSELNVNALELDDSALYLCASSLSLTASNTEAFFGQGTRLTVV.